What follows is one T cell receptor (beta chain) and its context. What antigen it recognizes has not been identified. It has no much larger one-base neighbor in the sample; base qualities were not kept. Donors were 40 or so systemically healthy Caucasian individuals from Russia aged roughly 6 to 95 years. Around 10 milliliters of peripheral blood were drawn from each donor into EDTA-treated Vacutainer tubes. PBMCs were isolated by Ficoll-Paque density-gradient centrifugation, with at least 6 million obtained per sample. Total RNA, at least 6 micrograms per sample, was extracted from PBMCs with Trizol reagent. For every donor, flow cytometry on a PBMC aliquot measured the percentage of naive CD45RAhigh/CD27high T cells. Relative to germline, V is 0 bases shorter and J is 0 bases shorter, with 16 bases between their ends. Reading the germline V gene gives CDR1 SGDLS and CDR2 YYNGEE. The CDR3 covers 18 residues, taking in both the cysteine and the phenylalanine. The sequence is cut down to CDR3 DNA, 54 bases in frame from base 1.

The method was 5' RACE. Sequenced on an Illumina HiSeq 2500. A second PCR of roughly 6 to 11 cycles was run with a J-beta primer mix and a sample-barcoded 5' primer. Each TCR beta cDNA molecule received a unique molecular identifier from a template-switch 5' adaptor carrying 12 random nucleotides. At least 2.5 million CDR3-containing paired-end reads were obtained from each sample. First-strand cDNA was synthesized from all RNA with the Mint cDNA synthesis kit, primed by a TRBC-specific oligonucleotide. Following uracil-DNA glycosylase treatment, all cDNA underwent a first 18-cycle PCR with the universal primers M1SS and BC2_uni_R. The authors' analysis ran thus. Normalization of each sample was performed by random selection of 1 million high-quality reads, each carrying a distinct molecular identifier. Instead of being binned into consensus sequences, reads with shared molecular identifiers were discarded. MiTCR, with a Q25 quality threshold and the strictest error-elimination algorithm, was used for CDR3 identification, clonotype clustering and error correction. A nonparametric unseen species model with Euler transformation was used to estimate lower-bound total TCR beta diversity. TCRdb trimmed the raw reads at Q25, called clones with MiXCR and kept productive beta chains. Rows matching on CDR3 protein sequence are summarized as one entry with the most common DNA and genes. TCRdb's processing, not the authors' own work, is the source of the V and J calls. The sample yields about 1,500,000 distinct CDR3 sequences; roughly 30% were counted once. Of the sample, around 7.7% is held by the ten largest clones.

This sample stems from a study of blood T cells in healthy people across ages (dated by TCRdb to the mid-2010s). With regard to the full study: In model experiments, template switching captured roughly one uniquely barcoded TCR beta cDNA molecule for every two T cells. Age-related changes in TCR beta repertoire diversity were measured in the study by deep sequencing normalized with unique cDNA molecular identifiers. The donors were divided into four age groups: young (average approximately 17 years), middle-aged (roughly 40), aged (approximately 64) and long-lived (nearly 85). To avoid experimental bias, donors of different ages were randomly spread across the sequencing lanes. For two donors (one aged 18 to 29 and one aged 80 or older), the study analyzed two additional independent replicas of 1 million unique cDNA reads from the same blood draw.

Study-level results and caveats: Observed TCR beta diversity per million T cells fell roughly linearly with age, and a significant reduction was already apparent by age around 36. Estimates of total diversity based on one million sequenced T cells were regarded as lower bounds and as underestimates. Bulk unsorted PBMC profiling prevented conclusive comparison of naive and antigen-experienced compartments. There was a strong correlation between observed TCR beta diversity and the percentage of naive T cells measured by flow cytometry. Because the CMV infection status of the donors was unknown, age-related changes in expanded clonotypes may potentially have been confounded. Compared with the aged group, more naive CD4+ T cells, fewer expanded clones and increased TCR diversity were shown by the long-lived group, suggesting age selection.

Sequenced input: blood. The chain is encoded by TRBV9 joined to TRBJ2-1, and TRBD1 may be the D gene, going by 5 matching bases. This sequence originates from a woman aged 25 to 39 in good health. The DNA sequence is given as TGTGCCAGCAGCGTAGTGGGTAGTGGGGCCCACTCCTACAATGAGCAGTTCTTC. Its coded protein is CASSVVGSGAHSYNEQFF.